This TCR beta chain derives from a study of cytomegalovirus exposure and HLA in healthy donors. Study as a whole: From donors who were HLA-typed, an early data release held 65 million to 85 million unique TCRs.

The CDR3 loop spans 15 amino acids. V was pared by 1 base and J by 5 bases, with 6 bases of the junction left unmatched. From germline, CDR1 is MNHEY and CDR2 SVGAGI. PCR used 60 Vbeta primers and 13 Jbeta primers. In the study's own analysis: An analysis performed later counted around 80 million unique TCR beta chains (around 11 million of them shared). Only in-frame clones appear in the TCRdb table, and some are missing; sequencing was by immunoSEQ multiplex PCR. That table is the source of V, J and clone size, and D and trimming were worked out from the DNA. This sample contains roughly 120,000 clones. The donors gave bone marrow, and they were healthy.

What was sequenced was PBMCs. The chain is built from TRBV6-5 and TRBJ1-2; 8 nucleotides line up with TRBD1. The sequence was obtained from a man aged 18 to 35 in good health and CMV-seronegative. The CDR3 reads CASSYLDGTGYGYTF. In DNA, the CDR3 is TGTGCCAGCAGTTACTTGGACGGGACAGGATATGGCTACACCTTC.